These 19 T cell receptor beta chains share one sample of origin, sequenced in a study of CD8+CD57+ T cells in acquired aplastic anemia. Individuals selected for sequencing had exhibited CD8+CD57+ cell expansion on flow cytometry. Genomic DNA, the template, was used for profiling of the TCR beta VDJ and CDR3. MiXCR, applied by TCRdb to the reads, yields one record per CDR3 protein. Of roughly 93,000 distinct CDR3 sequences in the sample, around 68% were seen once. The sequencing input was sorted CD4+, CD8+, or CD8+CD57+ T cells (not recorded which) from PBMCs. The receptors stem from a human donor with aplastic anemia.

The genes are TRBV7-9 and TRBJ1-2; no reliable D call. The CDR3 spans 12 residues. CDR1 and CDR2 from the germline V gene are SEHNR and FQNEAQ (reference sequence). V was cut by 4 bases and J by 4 bases, with 7 bases left in between. CDR3 loop: CASSSTFYGYTF. For the CDR3, the DNA is TGTGCCAGCAGCTCAACCTTCTATGGCTACACCTTC. The full variable domain, completed using reference TRBV7-9 and TRBJ1-2, is DTGVSQNPRHKITKRGQNVTFRCDPISEHNRLYWYRQTLGQGPEFLTYFQNEAQLEKSRLLSDRFSAERPKGSFSTLEIQRTEQGDSAMYLCASSSTFYGYTFGSGTRLTVV.

The chain joins TRBV5-8 to TRBJ2-7; D possibly corresponds to TRBD2 (6 bases). This CDR3 spans 14 amino acids. V shed 5 bases and J shed 4 bases, with 16 bases lying between them. Germline V gene sequence: CDR1 SGHTS, CDR2 YDEGEE. This chain's CDR3 is CASRPTGDAYEQYF. CDR3 nucleotide sequence: TGTGCCAGCAGACCCACGGGGGACGCATACGAGCAGTACTTC.

The rearrangement uses TRBV24-1 and TRBJ2-5; D ambiguous. Trimming left V 4 bases short and J 0 bases short, with 2 bases between. There are 12 residues in the CDR3. Germline V CDR1 and CDR2: KGHDR, SFDVKD. CDR3 bases: TGTGCCACCAGTGACCACCAAGAGACCCAGTACTTC. It codes for CATSDHQETQYF.

The chain links TRBV19 to TRBJ2-2; D may match TRBD1 or TRBD2 (7 bases each). Trimming left V 7 bases short and J 6 bases short, with 18 bases between. Germline loops: CDR1 LNHDA, CDR2 SQIVND (reference sequence). The CDR3 is 15 amino acids. The CDR3 spells CASNLKAGGAGELFF. CDR3 DNA: TGTGCCAGTAACCTGAAGGCAGGGGGGGCCGGGGAGCTGTTTTTT.

This clonotype has a handful of counts. The V and J genes are TRBV2 and TRBJ1-5; possible D gene TRBD1, 5 bases. The germline V gene has CDR1 SNHLY and CDR2 FYNNEI. The CDR3 is 13 residues long. V lost 2 bases and J 6 bases, leaving 8 bases between the germline ends. This chain's CDR3 is CASSESGSQPQHF. CDR3 sequence (DNA): TGTGCCAGCAGTGAATCAGGGAGTCAGCCCCAGCATTTT.

The sample holds one count of this clonotype. This chain uses TRBV6-1 with TRBJ2-7; D is undetermined. The CDR3 has 12 amino acids. Per the germline V gene, CDR1 is MNHNS and CDR2 is SASEGT. The ends were cut back, 8 bases at V and 3 bases at J, with 11 bases in the middle. The CDR3 region has the DNA TGTGCCAGCTCAGGCTCGCTCTACGAGCAGTACTTC. Translating gives CASSGSLYEQYF.

The chain carries TRBV25-1 and TRBJ1-2; 7 bases agree with TRBD1. The CDR3 extends over 15 amino acids. Losses at the gene ends were 3 bases for V and 0 bases for J; bases not matched to a gene: 4. CDR1 is MGHDK, CDR2 SYGVNS, per germline. CDR3 sequence: CASSDRDRPNYGYTF. CDR3 bases: TGTGCCAGCAGTGACCGGGACAGACCTAACTATGGCTACACCTTC.

V is TRBV9 and J is TRBJ1-2; D not resolved. Trimming removed 0 bases at V and 8 bases at J, with 14 bases between. There are 14 residues in the CDR3. CDR1 and CDR2 from the germline V gene are SGDLS and YYNGEE. The CDR3 loop is CASSVGMLEGGYTF. CDR3 in DNA: TGTGCCAGCAGCGTAGGGATGTTGGAGGGAGGCTACACCTTC.

This clonotype was counted a single time. The chain employs TRBV7-2 and TRBJ2-3; D not resolved. V was pared by 6 bases and J by 3 bases, with 7 bases between. The CDR3 spans 12 residues. From germline, CDR1 is SGHTA and CDR2 FQGNSA. The CDR3 sequence is CASSYITDTQYF. CDR3 nucleotide sequence: TGTGCCAGCAGTTACATTACAGATACGCAGTATTTT.

CDR3 nucleotide sequence: TGTGCCAGCAGCTCACGGGATACGCAGTATTTT. Translated: CASSSRDTQYF. The chain joins TRBV7-2 to TRBJ2-3, with D unresolved. Trimming left V 4 bases short and J 6 bases short, with 5 bases between. This CDR3 comprises 11 residues. CDR1 and CDR2 from the germline V gene are SGHTA and FQGNSA.

This clonotype was observed a few times. V is TRBV25-1 and J is TRBJ1-6; 12 bases are a match to TRBD1. Germline V CDR1 and CDR2: MGHDK, SYGVNS. CDR3 length: 18 amino acids. The ends lost 10 bases at V and 6 bases at J; junction bases unmatched: 16. The CDR3 nucleotides read TGTGCCACCTCAAACGTGGGACAGGGGGCCTGGGGTAATTCACCCCTCCACTTT. This gives the protein CATSNVGQGAWGNSPLHF.

Note on this clonotype: At one boundary the junction diverges from the germline segment, which might be a read error. The chain is built from TRBV7-8 and TRBJ2-3, with D perhaps TRBD1 or TRBD2 (5 bases each). Germline V gives CDR1 SGHVS, CDR2 FQNEAQ. The CDR3 has 15 amino acids. The CDR3 DNA sequence: TGTGCCAGCAACTTATTGGGACCTGGCGGGGATACGCAGTATTTT. The encoded protein is CASNLLGPGGDTQYF.

The chain has TRBV29-1 and TRBJ2-3; D is uncertain. Trimming pared 4 bases from V and 3 bases from J, leaving 8 bases between. CDR1 SQVTM and CDR2 ANQGSEA come from the germline V gene. This CDR3 contains 12 residues. The CDR3 sequence: CSVAGGTDTQYF. DNA for the CDR3: TGCAGCGTTGCAGGTGGGACAGATACGCAGTATTTT.

This clonotype was recorded at least ten times. This rearrangement joins TRBV12-5 to TRBJ1-3; D not resolved. The CDR3 covers 12 residues. Germline lookup yields CDR1 LGHNT and CDR2 FRNRAP. V was cut by 6 bases and J by 3 bases, with 6 bases left in between. The CDR3 reads CASGLSGNTIYF. The CDR3, as DNA: TGTGCTAGTGGCTTAAGTGGAAACACCATATATTTT.

The chain combines TRBV20-1 with TRBJ2-7; D is unresolved. Germline CDR1 is DFQATT and CDR2 is SNEGSKA (reference sequence). The V and J ends lost 6 bases and 6 bases respectively, with 21 bases between them. The CDR3 has 14 amino acids. CDR3 sequence: CSAERIDRVGEQYF. CDR3 DNA: TGCAGTGCGGAAAGAATTGACCGAGTTGGCGAGCAGTACTTC.

The chain is built from TRBV29-1 and TRBJ2-3; the D call may be TRBD1 or TRBD2 (5 bases each). Trimming took off 6 bases at V and 3 bases at J, with 16 bases between the two ends. The CDR3 length is 14 residues. Germline V lookup: CDR1 SQVTM, CDR2 ANQGSEA. Here the CDR3 reads CSVRGTQATDTQYF. CDR3 coding DNA: TGCAGCGTCCGAGGGACCCAGGCAACAGATACGCAGTATTTT.

This chain connects TRBV7-6 to TRBJ2-7; a possible D gene is TRBD2 (5 bases). This CDR3 spans 13 amino acids. Trimming stripped 2 bases from V and 3 bases from J, with 8 bases between. CDR1 and CDR2 from the germline V gene are SGHVS and FNYEAQ. The CDR3 sequence is CASSLYGDYEQYF. The CDR3 DNA follows: TGTGCCAGCAGCTTATACGGGGACTACGAGCAGTACTTC.

V is TRBV24-1 and J is TRBJ2-2; D is possibly TRBD1 (8 bases). Germline CDR1 reads KGHDR; CDR2 reads SFDVKD. CDR3 size: 14 residues. V was cut by 10 bases and J by 5 bases, with 16 bases left in between. CDR3 residues: CATTAQGGTGELFF. The CDR3 coding sequence is TGTGCCACTACCGCACAGGGGGGGACCGGGGAGCTGTTTTTT.

Written as DNA, the CDR3 is TGTGCCACCAGCAGGGGGACGGCTAGCACAGATACGCAGTATTTT. This sequence encodes CATSRGTASTDTQYF. V gene TRBV15 combines with J gene TRBJ2-3, with D perhaps given as TRBD1 or TRBD2 (5 bases each). V was pared by 3 bases and J by 0 bases, with 10 bases between. This CDR3 has 15 amino acids. Germline CDR1 reads LNHNV; CDR2 reads YYDKDF (reference sequence).